The 27 T cell receptor beta chains given below trace back to one sample, sequenced in a study of glioma-infiltrating T cells after dendritic cell vaccination. TCRdb keeps only in-frame clones here, not all; method: immunoSEQ multiplex PCR. The sample has some 110,000 clones, 90% seen once. Regarding time point: after dendritic cell vaccination, including at tumor progression/relapse. Material: blood, obtained after dendritic cell vaccination. Receptors originate from a human donor with glioblastoma.

In its sample, this clone was seen once. The genes are TRBV29-1 and TRBJ1-1; the D gene is possibly TRBD1 (5 bases). V lost 6 bases and J 4 bases, leaving 21 bases between the germline ends. The CDR3 runs 15 residues. From germline, CDR1 is SQVTM and CDR2 ANQGSEA. The CDR3 is CSVDEQGRVGTEAFF. In DNA, the CDR3 is TGCAGCGTCGACGAGCAGGGTAGAGTAGGCACTGAAGCTTTCTTT.

The J gene is TRBJ2-7, the V gene TRBV2, with a weak D call TRBD2 (6 bases). The CDR3 is made up of 15 amino acids. V was pared by 8 bases and J by 3 bases, with 20 bases between. CDR1 and CDR2 (germline): SNHLY, FYNNEI. The DNA of the CDR3 is TGTGCCAGCGGAGGAGGGGACTCGCGGAGCTACGAGCAGTACTTC. This translates into CASGGGDSRSYEQYF.

The V gene is TRBV7-2, the J gene TRBJ2-1, with unresolved D. In germline, CDR1 is SGHTA, CDR2 FQGNSA. Trimming removed 3 bases from V and 0 bases from J, with 3 bases in between. The CDR3 covers 13 residues. This CDR3 reads CASSFSSYNEQFF. The CDR3 nucleotides read TGTGCCAGCAGCTTTAGCTCCTACAATGAGCAGTTCTTC. The full variable domain, completed using reference TRBV7-2 and TRBJ2-1, is GAGVSQSPSNKVTEKGKDVELRCDPISGHTALYWYRQSLGQGLEFLIYFQGNSAPDKSGLPSDRFSAERTGGSVSTLTIQRTQQEDSAVYLCASSFSSYNEQFFGPGTRLTVL.

This clone was counted once. The chain is built from TRBV27 and TRBJ2-2, with 10 bases lining up with TRBD2. CDR3 length: 15 amino acids. The germline gives CDR1 MNHEY, CDR2 SMNVEV (reference sequence). V trimming: 2 bases; J trimming: 6 bases; junction bases outside the gene matches: 3. The CDR3 bases are TGTGCCAGCAGTTTAGAAAGCGGGGGGGCCGGGGAGCTGTTTTTT. It specifies CASSLESGGAGELFF.

V and J are TRBV19 and TRBJ2-5, with a weak D call TRBD2 (6 bases). The J call may not be correct, given that the DNA end is closer to TRBJ2-7. The germline V gene has CDR1 LNHDA and CDR2 SQIVND (reference sequence). The CDR3 sequence is 13 residues long. This chain's CDR3 is CASSIGAGYEQYF. CDR3 DNA: TGTGCCAGTAGTATTGGGGCGGGGTACGAGCAGTACTTC.

The V gene is TRBV9, the J gene TRBJ2-1, with 10 bases identical to TRBD2. CDR1 and CDR2 (germline): SGDLS, YYNGEE. V was pared by 0 bases and J by 15 bases, with 9 bases of the junction left unmatched. This CDR3 region has 14 residues. The CDR3 is CASSVAASGGPAFF. As DNA, the CDR3 is TGTGCCAGCAGCGTAGCGGCTAGCGGGGGACCAGCGTTCTTC. The whole variable domain, remainder taken from reference TRBV9 and TRBJ2-1, is DSGVTQTPKHLITATGQRVTLRCSPRSGDLSVYWYQQSLDQGLQFLIQYYNGEERAKGNILERFSAQQFPDLHSELNLSSLELGDSALYFCASSVAASGGPAFFGPGTRLTVL.

The chain carries TRBV27 and TRBJ1-5; TRBD1 matches 7 bases. This CDR3 has 12 amino acids. Germline CDR1 and CDR2: MNHEY and SMNVEV (reference sequence). V was clipped by 8 bases and J by 7 bases; unmatched bases: 5. The CDR3 nucleotides are TGTGCCAGCGGTTCAGGGGGGCAGCCCCAGCATTTT. Translating gives CASGSGGQPQHF.

The chain links TRBV29-1 to TRBJ2-1; possible D gene TRBD2, 6 bases. The ends were cut back, 5 bases at V and 12 bases at J, with 20 bases in the middle. Germline lookup yields CDR1 SQVTM and CDR2 ANQGSEA. The CDR3 length is 13 residues. CDR3 residues: CSVTTAGGIVQFF. CDR3 in DNA: TGCAGCGTTACGACAGCGGGCGGGATTGTGCAGTTCTTC.

The V gene is TRBV9, the J gene TRBJ2-5; D not resolved. Per germline, CDR1 SGDLS and CDR2 YYNGEE. The CDR3 length is 16 residues. Trimming removed 0 bases from V and 2 bases from J, with 14 bases in between. This CDR3 is CASSVGSQTFQETQYF. The CDR3 DNA follows: TGTGCCAGCAGCGTAGGGTCGCAGACATTTCAAGAGACCCAGTACTTC.

J is TRBJ2-5 and V is TRBV11-2, with 8 bases fitting TRBD1. This CDR3 contains 13 residues. With V trimmed by 5 bases and J by 7 bases, 6 bases remained unmatched. Germline lookup yields CDR1 SGHAT and CDR2 FQNNGV. CDR3 amino acids: CASSPTGGWTQYF. CDR3 in DNA: TGTGCCAGCAGCCCCACAGGGGGTTGGACCCAGTACTTC.

This rearrangement joins TRBV7-9 to TRBJ2-5; 11 bases are shared with TRBD2. The CDR3 is made up of 16 amino acids. V was pared by 4 bases and J by 6 bases, with 10 bases of the junction left unmatched. Germline V gene lookup returns CDR1 SEHNR and CDR2 FQNEAQ (reference sequence). The CDR3 protein is CASSSHSGRAEKTQYF. Written as DNA, the CDR3 is TGTGCCAGCAGCTCCCATAGCGGGAGGGCCGAGAAGACCCAGTACTTC.

The V and J genes are TRBV5-1 and TRBJ2-3; 8 nucleotides agree with TRBD1. Germline CDR1 and CDR2: SGHRS and YFSETQ. The V segment lost 0 bases and the J segment 3 bases; nucleotides outside the gene matches: 3. The CDR3 runs to 15 residues. This chain's CDR3 is CASSLGTGQTDTQYF. CDR3 in DNA: TGCGCCAGCAGCTTGGGGACAGGGCAAACAGATACGCAGTATTTT.

The genes are TRBV4-1 and TRBJ2-7; 9 bases match TRBD1. V shed 3 bases and J 4 bases; nucleotides not matched to a gene: 10. Germline V gives CDR1 MGHRA, CDR2 YSYEKL. This CDR3 contains 16 residues. In DNA form, the CDR3 reads TGCGCCAGCAGCCAGGGGGTTCGGACAGGGGATTACGAGCAGTACTTC. Residues: CASSQGVRTGDYEQYF.

Comments on this clone: In the same sample, other DNA sequences code for this CDR3. The J gene is TRBJ2-6, the V gene TRBV7-3; tentative D call: TRBD2 (6 bases). Per germline, CDR1 SGHTA and CDR2 FQGTGA. This CDR3 spans 17 amino acids. Deletions cut 0 bases from V and 0 bases from J, with 9 bases between. The CDR3 coding sequence is TGTGCCAGCAGCTTAACTGGGGGGAGCTCTGGGGCCAACGTCCTGACTTTC. Protein: CASSLTGGSSGANVLTF. The whole variable domain, remainder taken from reference TRBV7-3 and TRBJ2-6, is GAGVSQTPSNKVTEKGKYVELRCDPISGHTALYWYRQSLGQGPEFLIYFQGTGAADDSGLPNDRFFAVRPEGSVSTLKIQRTERGDSAVYLCASSLTGGSSGANVLTFGAGSRLTVL.

The chain recombines TRBV11-3 with TRBJ2-7, with 7 bases aligning to TRBD2. CDR1 and CDR2 from the germline V gene are SGHNT and YENEEA. The V segment lost 2 bases and the J segment 2 bases; nucleotides outside the gene matches: 3. This CDR3 is built from 14 residues. The CDR3 spells CASSLTAGAYEQYF. CDR3 DNA sequence: TGTGCCAGCAGCTTAACGGCGGGAGCCTACGAGCAGTACTTC.

V gene TRBV5-1 combines with J gene TRBJ2-1, with TRBD2 matching 13 bases. There are 15 residues in the CDR3. From germline, CDR1 is SGHRS and CDR2 YFSETQ. Unmatched junction bases numbered 9, after V lost 6 bases and J lost 9 bases. The CDR3 is CASTLTSGRGGEQFF. CDR3 coding DNA: TGCGCCAGCACGCTTACTAGCGGGAGGGGTGGTGAGCAGTTCTTC.

This clone was counted a few times. The V call is TRBV6-6, the J call TRBJ2-1, with 12 bases fitting TRBD2. J lost 5 bases, V lost 6 bases, and 5 bases had no gene match. The CDR3 loop spans 15 amino acids. The germline CDR1 and CDR2 sequences are MNHNY and SVGAGI (reference sequence). In nucleotides, the CDR3 is TGTGCCAGCAGGACTACTAGCGGGGGGCACAATGAGCAGTTCTTC. Protein: CASRTTSGGHNEQFF.

The chain joins TRBV19 to TRBJ2-1; TRBD2 matches at 8 bases. V lost 7 bases to trimming and J lost 5 bases; unmatched junction nucleotides: 7. The CDR3 totals 14 residues. Germline V gene lookup returns CDR1 LNHDA and CDR2 SQIVND (reference sequence). This chain's CDR3 is CASKEAGDNNEQFF. As DNA, the CDR3 is TGTGCCAGTAAAGAAGCGGGGGACAACAATGAGCAGTTCTTC. The variable domain in full, completed from reference TRBV19 and TRBJ2-1, reads DGGITQSPKYLFRKEGQNVTLSCEQNLNHDAMYWYRQDPGQGLRLIYYSQIVNDFQKGDIAEGYSVSREKKESFPLTVTSAQKNPTAFYLCASKEAGDNNEQFFGPGTRLTVL.

This clone was seen more than once but under ten times. This chain links TRBV7-9 with TRBJ2-5, with D possibly matching TRBD1 (6 bases). CDR3 length equals 16 residues. Germline CDR1 is SEHNR and CDR2 is FQNEAQ (reference sequence). V was clipped by 5 bases and J by 5 bases, with 21 bases between them. In nucleotides, the CDR3 is TGTGCCAGCAGCCCTCAAGGCCGAGGGGGACGGGAGACCCAGTACTTC. Its translation is CASSPQGRGGRETQYF.

The rearrangement links TRBV5-4 to TRBJ2-5, with D perhaps TRBD2 (5 bases). Germline loops: CDR1 SGHNT, CDR2 YYREEE (reference sequence). This CDR3 has 12 residues. The germline V and J ends were trimmed by 5 bases and 4 bases, with 9 bases remaining between them. The chain's CDR3 is CASRRASETQYF. CDR3 DNA sequence: TGTGCCAGCAGGCGGGCCTCAGAGACCCAGTACTTC.

The CDR3 spells CASSLRPGIRLQETQYF. In DNA, the CDR3 is TGTGCCAGCAGCCTCCGACCGGGGATAAGACTTCAAGAGACCCAGTACTTC. The chain recombines TRBV13 with TRBJ2-5; possible D gene TRBD2, 5 bases. Germline V gene lookup returns CDR1 PRHDT and CDR2 FYEKMQ (reference sequence). The CDR3 spans 17 residues. The germline V and J ends were trimmed by 5 bases and 2 bases, with 21 bases remaining between them.

The chain links TRBV28 to TRBJ2-3, with 8 bases that match TRBD2. Trimming removed 8 bases from V and 1 base from J; junction bases left unmatched: 5. Germline V CDR1 and CDR2: MDHEN, SYDVKM. The CDR3 covers 14 residues. CDR3 nucleotide sequence: TGTGCCAGCTCATTAGCGGGACGCACAGATACGCAGTATTTT. The encoded protein is CASSLAGRTDTQYF.

The CDR3 here is CASSSRGNEKLFF. The CDR3 region has the DNA TGCGCCAGCAGCTCCAGAGGTAATGAAAAACTGTTTTTT. The chain recombines TRBV5-1 with TRBJ1-4; D is unresolved. CDR3 length: 13 amino acids. CDR1 and CDR2 from the germline V gene are SGHRS and YFSETQ. The V gene lost 3 bases and the J gene lost 4 bases, with 7 bases spanning the gap.

The rearrangement joins TRBV2 to TRBJ2-5; 7 positions match TRBD1. The V segment lost 6 bases and the J segment 1 base; nucleotides outside the gene matches: 5. The CDR3 runs to 14 residues. CDR1 is SNHLY, CDR2 FYNNEI, per germline. The CDR3 loop reads CASRTWTGQETQYF. CDR3 bases: TGTGCCAGCAGGACGTGGACAGGCCAAGAGACCCAGTACTTC.

This clone was observed a few times. V gene TRBV29-1 combines with J gene TRBJ1-4, with D tentatively TRBD1 (5 bases). V was trimmed by 7 bases and J by 12 bases, leaving 21 bases between them. There are 13 residues in the CDR3. CDR1 is SQVTM, CDR2 ANQGSEA, per germline. The DNA for the CDR3 is TGCAGCGCCGAAGGGACGGGAGTTGGGCAACTGTTTTTT. Its protein is CSAEGTGVGQLFF.

The chain uses TRBV2 and TRBJ2-1; TRBD1 aligns across 10 bases. The ends lost 3 bases at V and 5 bases at J; junction bases unmatched: 10. Germline CDR1 and CDR2: SNHLY and FYNNEI. The CDR3 has 17 residues. The DNA for the CDR3 is TGTGCCAGCAGTGAGGCCGTCTGGGACAGGGGACACAATGAGCAGTTCTTC. This sequence encodes CASSEAVWDRGHNEQFF.

The CDR3 region is CASSPGTGSLSITFF. As DNA, the CDR3 is TGTGCCAGCAGTCCCGGGACAGGTTCCCTCTCGATTACTTTCTTT. The chain carries TRBV2 and TRBJ1-1, with 8 bases fitting TRBD1. This CDR3 has 15 amino acids. Germline V gene sequence: CDR1 SNHLY, CDR2 FYNNEI. V lost 5 bases to trimming and J lost 12 bases; unmatched junction nucleotides: 17.